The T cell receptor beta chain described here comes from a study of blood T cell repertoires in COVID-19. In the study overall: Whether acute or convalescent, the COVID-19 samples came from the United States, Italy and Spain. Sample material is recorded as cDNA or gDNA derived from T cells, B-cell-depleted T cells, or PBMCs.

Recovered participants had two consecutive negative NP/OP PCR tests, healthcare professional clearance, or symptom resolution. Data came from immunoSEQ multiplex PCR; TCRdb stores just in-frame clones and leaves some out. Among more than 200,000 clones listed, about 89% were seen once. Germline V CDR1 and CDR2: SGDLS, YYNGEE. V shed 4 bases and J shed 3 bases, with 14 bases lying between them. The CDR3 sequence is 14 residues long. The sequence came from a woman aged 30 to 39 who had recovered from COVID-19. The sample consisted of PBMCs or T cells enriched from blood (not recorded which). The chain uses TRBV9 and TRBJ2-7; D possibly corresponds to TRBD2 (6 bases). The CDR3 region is CASSPWDLSYEQYF. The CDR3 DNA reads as TGTGCCAGCAGCCCCTGGGACTTAAGCTACGAGCAGTACTTC.